The 28 T cell receptor beta chains given below trace back to one sample, sequenced in a study of T-cell reconstitution after alpha-beta-depleted transplantation in children. Unique molecular identifiers featured in how the TCRbeta library was prepared. TCRdb called the PCR reads again in MiXCR, with one record for every CDR3 protein. The sample has about 240,000 distinct CDR3 sequences, roughly 23% seen once. The material sequenced was PBMCs, taken before TCRalphabeta/CD19-depleted stem cell transplant. The receptors originated from a girl aged 2-10 years with Fanconi anemia, due to receive a stem cell transplant.

This clonotype was seen a handful of times. The genes are TRBV4-2 and TRBJ2-3, with D uncertain. The CDR3 is 14 residues long. Trimming pared 4 bases from V and 8 bases from J, leaving 16 bases between. Germline V gives CDR1 LGHNA, CDR2 YNFKEQ. The CDR3 DNA reads TGTGCCAGCAGCCGTGACCCACACTCGGGTACGCAGTATTTT. It encodes CASSRDPHSGTQYF.

The V and J genes are TRBV29-1 and TRBJ1-1, with 8 bases fitting TRBD1. This CDR3 contains 13 residues. Germline V gene data show CDR1 as SQVTM and CDR2 as ANQGSEA. Trimming at V came to 7 bases and at J to 1 base, leaving 5 bases not matched to a gene. CDR3 DNA: TGCAGCGCCGGAGGACAGGGGAACACTGAAGCTTTCTTT. It codes for CSAGGQGNTEAFF.

This clonotype has at least ten counts. The rearrangement links TRBV12-3 or TRBV12-4 to TRBJ2-2; D could derive from TRBD1 or TRBD2 (5 bases each). The V end lost 10 bases, the J end lost 7 bases, and 19 bases lay between the germline ends. The CDR3 sequence is 14 residues long. Here the CDR3 reads CATRPLAGGGELFF. CDR3 DNA: TGTGCCACCCGGCCCCTAGCTGGGGGCGGGGAGCTGTTTTTT.

The chain is built from TRBV6-1 and TRBJ2-1, with 9 positions matching TRBD2. Germline V gene lookup returns CDR1 MNHNS and CDR2 SASEGT. V trimming: 5 bases; J trimming: 4 bases; junction bases outside the gene matches: 9. CDR3 length: 16 amino acids. CDR3 residues: CASSPVAGDVYNEQFF. CDR3 DNA: TGTGCCAGCAGTCCAGTAGCGGGGGACGTTTACAATGAGCAGTTCTTC.

This clonotype was found a few times. This chain joins TRBV18 and TRBJ2-6, with unresolved D. Germline V gene lookup returns CDR1 KGHSH and CDR2 LQKENI. Trimming stripped 4 bases from V and 0 bases from J, with 4 bases between. CDR3 size: 14 residues. The CDR3 nucleotides read TGTGCCAGCTCACAAATCTCTGGGGCCAACGTCCTGACTTTC. Translating it yields CASSQISGANVLTF.

This rearrangement joins TRBV29-1 to TRBJ2-5; D perhaps matches TRBD1 (6 bases). CDR1 and CDR2 from the germline V gene are SQVTM and ANQGSEA. With 5 bases removed from V and 2 bases from J, the gap between germline ends came to 9 bases. The CDR3 covers 12 residues. In DNA, the CDR3 is TGCAGCGTTACGGGACATCAAGAGACCCAGTACTTC. Encoded protein: CSVTGHQETQYF.

On this clonotype: Compared with germline, one end of the junction differs, possibly owing to a read error. The rearrangement uses TRBV11-2 and TRBJ2-3; 8 nucleotides line up with TRBD2. This CDR3 is 16 amino acids long. Per the germline V gene, CDR1 is SGHAT and CDR2 is FQNNGV. The CDR3 nucleotides read TGTGCCAGCACCTTATTTAAGCGGGAGTACGCAGATACGCAGTATTTT. Translating it yields CASTLFKREYADTQYF.

The chain has TRBV10-3 and TRBJ2-1; tentatively, D is TRBD1 (6 bases). V lost 9 bases to trimming and J lost 3 bases, with 18 bases between them. CDR3 length: 15 residues. Germline CDR1 reads ENHRY; CDR2 reads SYGVKD. As DNA, the CDR3 is TGTGCCATTTCACAGGGAGAGGGGTACTACAATGAGCAGTTCTTC. Translating gives CAISQGEGYYNEQFF.

The chain couples TRBV28 to TRBJ2-1; D is possibly TRBD1 (6 bases). Germline assignment: CDR1 MDHEN and CDR2 SYDVKM. CDR3 length: 14 residues. V was shortened by 1 base and J by 9 bases, with 13 bases between the two germline ends. CDR3 nucleotide sequence: TGTGCCAGCAGTTTATTGGCAGGGGAAGTTGAGCAGTTCTTC. Residues: CASSLLAGEVEQFF.

The V and J genes are TRBV29-1 and TRBJ2-7; no firm D call. The germline V gene has CDR1 SQVTM and CDR2 ANQGSEA. This CDR3 has 13 residues. The V gene lost 5 bases and the J gene lost 4 bases, with 15 bases spanning the gap. The CDR3 loop is CSVLQHSLYEQYF. The CDR3 DNA reads as TGCAGCGTTTTACAGCATTCCCTGTACGAGCAGTACTTC.

This chain joins TRBV20-1 and TRBJ2-3, with a tentative D call TRBD1 (5 bases). Germline-derived CDR1 and CDR2 are DFQATT and SNEGSKA (reference sequence). CDR3 length: 13 amino acids. Trimming stripped 5 bases from V and 2 bases from J, with 11 bases between. In nucleotides, the CDR3 is TGCAGTGCTGGCAGGGCCCCCACAGATACGCAGTATTTT. This gives the protein CSAGRAPTDTQYF.

Many counts were recorded for this clonotype. V gene TRBV12-3 or TRBV12-4 combines with J gene TRBJ2-7; tentatively, D is TRBD1 (5 bases). The CDR3 totals 14 residues. With 3 bases removed from V and 2 bases from J, the gap between germline ends came to 11 bases. The CDR3 loop is CASSLAGLPYEQYF. DNA of the CDR3: TGTGCCAGCAGTTTGGCAGGGTTACCCTACGAGCAGTACTTC.

V is TRBV6-4 and J is TRBJ2-1; D is possibly TRBD1 or TRBD2 (5 bases each). CDR1 MRHNA and CDR2 SNTAGT come from the germline V gene. Trimming took 5 bases from V and 4 from J, leaving 15 bases between them. The CDR3 covers 15 residues. CDR3 region: CASSPDRGGYNEQFF. The CDR3 DNA sequence: TGTGCCAGCAGTCCCGACAGAGGAGGTTACAATGAGCAGTTCTTC.

In its sample, this clonotype was seen many times. The gene calls are TRBV29-1 and TRBJ2-1; D might be TRBD1 (5 bases). The V gene's germline CDR1 is SQVTM and CDR2 ANQGSEA. The CDR3 totals 12 residues. V was clipped by 5 bases and J by 7 bases, with 12 bases between them. The CDR3 nucleotides read TGCAGCGTTCTCCTAGGGGCGAATGAGCAGTTCTTC. Protein product: CSVLLGANEQFF.

This chain links TRBV7-2 with TRBJ1-5; perhaps TRBD1 as D (5 bases). V was pared by 5 bases and J by 5 bases, with 13 bases between. This CDR3 region has 14 residues. The germline gives CDR1 SGHTA, CDR2 FQGNSA. Here the CDR3 reads CASSLQWGDQPQHF. DNA for the CDR3: TGTGCCAGCAGCCTCCAATGGGGCGATCAGCCCCAGCATTTT.

The sample holds a few counts of this clonotype. The rearrangement uses TRBV7-2 and TRBJ2-1, with D maybe TRBD2 (5 bases). The CDR3 totals 15 residues. Looked up from germline, CDR1 is SGHTA and CDR2 is FQGNSA. V was shortened by 1 base and J by 1 base, with 8 bases between the two germline ends. CDR3 DNA: TGTGCCAGCAGCTTAGTTCCGGGATCCTACAATGAGCAGTTCTTC. Protein sequence: CASSLVPGSYNEQFF.

This clonotype was counted only a few times. The rearrangement links TRBV20-1 to TRBJ1-5; TRBD1 might be the D (6 bases). Per the germline V gene, CDR1 is DFQATT and CDR2 is SNEGSKA (reference sequence). The CDR3 length is 18 residues. The V gene lost 6 bases and the J gene lost 2 bases, with 26 bases spanning the gap. The CDR3 protein is CSAPKISQGSWGNQPQHF. DNA of the CDR3: TGCAGTGCCCCAAAAATATCACAGGGTTCCTGGGGCAATCAGCCCCAGCATTTT.

This clonotype was recorded many times. For the CDR3, the DNA is TGCGCCAGCAGCCAAGGAGGGGGGTACGAGCAGTACTTC. Translation gives CASSQGGGYEQYF. This chain connects TRBV4-1 to TRBJ2-7; the D gene could be TRBD1 or TRBD2 (6 bases each). The V end was cut by 1 base, the J end by 4 bases, with 8 bases between. There are 13 residues in the CDR3. The germline gives CDR1 MGHRA, CDR2 YSYEKL.

V and J are TRBV6-5 and TRBJ2-2, with 8 bases that match TRBD1. The CDR3 runs to 17 residues. J was trimmed by 5 bases and V by 0 bases; bases with no gene match: 8. In germline, CDR1 is MNHEY, CDR2 SVGAGI. In DNA, the CDR3 is TGTGCCAGCAGTTACTCGAAGGGGACAGGACGGACCGGGGAGCTGTTTTTT. Translating gives CASSYSKGTGRTGELFF.

This clonotype was recorded at least ten times. The chain combines TRBV24-1 with TRBJ1-5; D is undetermined. The CDR3 is 15 residues long. Looked up from germline, CDR1 is KGHDR and CDR2 is SFDVKD. The germline V and J ends were trimmed by 4 bases and 3 bases, with 12 bases remaining between them. The CDR3 coding sequence is TGTGCCACCAGTGAGGTGGGAGGGCCCAATCAGCCCCAGCATTTT. Translation: CATSEVGGPNQPQHF.

V gene TRBV7-2 combines with J gene TRBJ2-7; no clear D. V lost 3 bases, J lost 2 bases, and 17 bases lay in between. This CDR3 is 16 amino acids long. CDR1 and CDR2 (germline): SGHTA, FQGNSA. The chain's CDR3 is CASSFRAGATAYEQYF. The CDR3 bases are TGTGCCAGCAGCTTCCGAGCAGGCGCTACGGCCTACGAGCAGTACTTC.

This clonotype was recorded a few times. This sequence joins TRBV29-1 and TRBJ2-3; 15 bases line up with TRBD2. Per the germline V gene, CDR1 is SQVTM and CDR2 is ANQGSEA. The V and J ends lost 6 bases and 3 bases, in that order; junction bases with no gene match: 1. The CDR3 loop spans 14 amino acids. In DNA, the CDR3 is TGCAGCGTCGGGACTAGCGGGAGGACAGATACGCAGTATTTT. Protein product: CSVGTSGRTDTQYF.

This clonotype was recorded at least ten times. The rearrangement uses TRBV5-1 and TRBJ2-7; TRBD2 agrees at 13 bases. From germline, CDR1 is SGHRS and CDR2 YFSETQ. The V segment lost 0 bases and the J segment 5 bases; nucleotides outside the gene matches: 2. CDR3 length: 15 residues. The CDR3 DNA reads TGCGCCAGCAGCTTGGAGGGGACTAGCGGGAACGAGCAGTACTTC. It is translated as CASSLEGTSGNEQYF.

The V gene is TRBV4-2, the J gene TRBJ2-7, with 13 bases fitting TRBD2. The V gene's germline CDR1 is LGHNA and CDR2 YNFKEQ. The CDR3 has 16 amino acids. J was trimmed by 3 bases and V by 1 base; bases with no gene match: 3. CDR3 sequence: CASSQVGTSGNYEQYF. CDR3 coding DNA: TGTGCCAGCAGCCAAGTAGGGACTAGCGGGAACTACGAGCAGTACTTC.

The genes are TRBV7-9 and TRBJ2-7; possible D gene TRBD1, 5 bases. Germline V gene sequence: CDR1 SEHNR, CDR2 FQNEAQ (reference sequence). V was clipped by 1 base and J by 6 bases, with 7 bases between them. The length of the CDR3 is 12 residues. The CDR3 protein is CASSLEGIEQYF. As DNA, the CDR3 is TGTGCCAGCAGCTTAGAGGGGATCGAGCAGTACTTC. Full variable domain (rest looked up from reference TRBV7-9 and TRBJ2-7): DTGVSQNPRHKITKRGQNVTFRCDPISEHNRLYWYRQTLGQGPEFLTYFQNEAQLEKSRLLSDRFSAERPKGSFSTLEIQRTEQGDSAMYLCASSLEGIEQYFGPGTRLTVT.

The rearrangement joins TRBV20-1 to TRBJ2-1, with a weak D call TRBD2 (5 bases). Per the germline V gene, CDR1 is DFQATT and CDR2 is SNEGSKA (reference sequence). The CDR3 loop spans 14 amino acids. V was trimmed by 0 bases and J by 6 bases, leaving 12 bases between them. The CDR3 DNA sequence: TGCAGTGCTAGAGATGGGTCGGCGGGCAATGAGCAGTTCTTC. Encoded protein: CSARDGSAGNEQFF.

There are many counts of this clonotype. The CDR3 nucleotides are TGTGCCAGCAGTGGAAACTTAGCGGGGGAATACAATGAGCAGTTCTTC. It yields the protein CASSGNLAGEYNEQFF. The chain couples TRBV12-3 or TRBV12-4 to TRBJ2-1, with 9 bases matching TRBD2. V trimming: 5 bases; J trimming: 4 bases; junction bases outside the gene matches: 9. CDR3 size: 16 residues.

This sequence joins TRBV5-1 and TRBJ2-3; no clear D gene. The germline V gene has CDR1 SGHRS and CDR2 YFSETQ. V lost 2 bases to trimming and J lost 4 bases, with 14 bases between them. The CDR3 runs 15 residues. Here the CDR3 reads CASSFHLNSPDTQYF. Here the CDR3 DNA reads TGCGCCAGCAGCTTTCACCTAAACTCCCCAGATACGCAGTATTTT.